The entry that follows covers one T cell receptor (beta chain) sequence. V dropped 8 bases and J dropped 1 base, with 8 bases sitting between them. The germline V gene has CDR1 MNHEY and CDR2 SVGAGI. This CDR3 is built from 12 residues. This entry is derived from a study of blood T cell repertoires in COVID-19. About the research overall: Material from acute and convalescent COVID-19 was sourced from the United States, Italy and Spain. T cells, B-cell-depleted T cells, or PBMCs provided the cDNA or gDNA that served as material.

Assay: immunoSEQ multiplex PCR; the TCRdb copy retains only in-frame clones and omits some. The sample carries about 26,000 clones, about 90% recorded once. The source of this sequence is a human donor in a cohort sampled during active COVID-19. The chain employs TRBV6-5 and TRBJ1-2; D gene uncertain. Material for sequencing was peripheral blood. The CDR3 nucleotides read TGTGCCAGCTTAGAGGATAACTATGGCTACACCTTC. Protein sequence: CASLEDNYGYTF.